The source of this TCR beta chain is a study of blood T cells in healthy people across ages. Findings of the study overall: Versus aged donors, long-lived donors had higher diversity and more naive CD4+ cells.

Together with a sample-barcoded 5' primer, a J-beta primer mix was included in a second PCR lasting 7 to 11 cycles. MiXCR was run by TCRdb on the 5' RACE reads, yielding one entry per CDR3 protein. The repertoire includes 1.5 million to 2 million distinct CDR3 sequences, roughly 30% of them detected once, and 6.5% to 8.5% sits in the top ten. This CDR3 region has 14 residues. CDR1 LGHNA and CDR2 YNFKEQ come from the germline V gene. Details on this clonotype: Its antigen is not known. One end of the junction is discordant with germline, which a read error may explain.

The TCR sequence derives from a woman in her twenties or thirties in good health. The specimen sequenced was blood. V and J are TRBV4-2 and TRBJ2-6; the D is unclear. The CDR3 DNA follows: TGTGCCAGCAGCCGAAGGGTTGGGACCAACGTCCTGACTTTC. Translation gives CASSRRVGTNVLTF.